The 4 T cell receptor delta chains presented below share a single source sample, sequenced in a study of gamma-delta chains in newborns, infants, children. TCRdb fed the reads into CATT to redo clone calling. The sample has thousands of delta-chain clones; 2.7% are singletons. The sequenced sample was blood. The source of these receptors is a child who was a newborn, infant or young child, either healthy, febrile or measles-vaccinated (not recorded which).

This chain joins TRDV1 and TRDJ1; tentative D call: TRDD3 (6 bases). From germline, CDR1 is TSWWSYY and CDR2 QGS. This CDR3 has 15 amino acids. The V end was cut by 4 bases, the J end by 0 bases, with 12 bases between. The CDR3: CALGAGVPYTDKLIF. DNA for the CDR3: TGTGCTCTTGGGGCTGGGGTTCCTTACACCGATAAACTCATCTTT.

This clone was picked up a small number of times. V is TRDV2 and J is TRDJ3; TRDD3 matches at 9 bases. J lost 2 bases, V lost 4 bases, and 5 bases had no gene match. Germline V CDR1 and CDR2: GEAIGNYY, EKD. CDR3 length: 17 amino acids. The CDR3 DNA reads TGTGCCTGTGAACGGGGGGATACCACCTGGGACACCCGACAGATGTTTTTC. Encoded protein: CACERGDTTWDTRQMFF.

The genes are TRDV2 and TRDJ2, with 8 bases identical to TRDD3. Germline CDR1 GEAIGNYY, CDR2 EKD. The CDR3 covers 18 residues. With V trimmed by 0 bases and J by 2 bases, 10 bases remained unmatched. CDR3 nucleotide sequence: TGTGCCTGTGACACCGTCGGGGTGGGGGATGAGTTGACAGCACAACTCTTCTTT. Residues: CACDTVGVGDELTAQLFF.

The rearrangement joins TRDV2 to TRDJ3; 11 bases agree with TRDD3. Germline CDR1 GEAIGNYY, CDR2 EKD. The CDR3 runs 20 residues. Unmatched junction bases numbered 6, after V lost 0 bases and J lost 0 bases. CDR3 amino acids: CACDTWGIRIASWDTRQMFF. As DNA, the CDR3 is TGTGCCTGTGACACCTGGGGGATACGGATTGCCTCCTGGGACACCCGACAGATGTTTTTC.